The 12 T cell receptor beta chains below all came from one sample that was sequenced in a study of tumor-infiltrating lymphocytes in primary liver carcinoma. From 450 to 550 ng total RNA, TCR beta cDNA was generated with a primer in the constant region. For TCR beta, libraries were produced by three nested multiplex PCR rounds using slightly modified ARM-PCR. Both of the initial two PCR rounds ran for nine to ten cycles and employed TRBV1-TRBV30 forward primers alongside a C-beta reverse primer. MiXCR, run by TCRdb on the multiplex PCR reads, gives a single entry per CDR3 protein. The table records about 320,000 distinct CDR3 sequences, 50% to 60% of them present only once. Germline DNA was extracted too, while blood RNA derived from unsorted whole blood. The sample taken for sequencing was peripheral blood. All receptors derive from a woman in her 30s with primary liver carcinoma and hepatitis B virus infection.

This clonotype appeared once. Relative to the germline gene, one junction end is altered; a read error may explain this. The rearrangement joins TRBV14 to TRBJ2-3; 13 nucleotides line up with TRBD2. Per the germline V gene, CDR1 is SGHDN and CDR2 is FVKESK. The CDR3 consists of 16 residues. This CDR3 reads CANSPLGLAGADTQYF. The CDR3 nucleotides read TGTGCCAACAGCCCCCTAGGACTAGCGGGAGCCGATACGCAGTATTTT.

This chain uses TRBV6-1 with TRBJ2-5; 7 bases are a match to TRBD2. Germline V gene lookup returns CDR1 MNHNS and CDR2 SASEGT. The CDR3 loop spans 13 amino acids. V gave up 6 bases and J gave up 5 bases; unmatched junction bases: 6. CDR3 in amino acids: CASRGTSVETQYF. CDR3 DNA: TGTGCCAGCAGGGGTACTAGCGTGGAGACCCAGTACTTC.

In its sample, this clonotype was seen a few times. V and J are TRBV12-3 or TRBV12-4 and TRBJ2-2, with TRBD2 matching 12 bases. The CDR3 is 19 residues long. V shed 4 bases and J 3 bases; nucleotides not matched to a gene: 12. DNA of the CDR3: TGTGCCAGCAGTTACAGGGGTCGGCTAGCGGGAGGGGACACCGGGGAGCTGTTTTTT. As protein: CASSYRGRLAGGDTGELFF.

To note about this clonotype: At one end the junction does not follow the germline gene, possibly because of a read error. The chain uses TRBV2 and TRBJ2-7; tentatively, D is TRBD2 (6 bases). Germline loops: CDR1 SNHLY, CDR2 FYNNEI. The CDR3 is 15 residues long. This chain's CDR3 is CVSSESASESYEQYF. As DNA, the CDR3 is TGTGTCAGCAGTGAATCGGCTAGCGAGAGTTACGAGCAGTACTTC.

On this clonotype: Relative to the germline gene, one junction end is altered; a read error may explain this. The chain carries TRBV28 and TRBJ2-7; D is ambiguous. The V gene's germline CDR1 is MDHEN and CDR2 SYDVKM. This CDR3 region has 14 residues. CDR3 residues: CASRLGSLAYEQYF. The CDR3 nucleotides read TGTGCCAGCCGTTTGGGCTCCTTGGCCTACGAGCAGTACTTC.

In regard to this clonotype: A much larger clone differs by one base, so this may be a read error. This chain joins TRBV29-1 and TRBJ1-5, with 10 bases fitting TRBD1. This CDR3 is built from 12 residues. J lost 9 bases, V lost 7 bases, and 6 bases had no gene match. Germline V CDR1 and CDR2: SQVTM, ANQGSEA. The CDR3 reads CSAGTGDRPQHF. CDR3 coding DNA: TGCAGCGCAGGGACAGGGGATCGGCCCCAGCATTTT.

Comment on this clonotype: This may arise from a read error, as a much more abundant clone is one base away. The chain couples TRBV6-1 to TRBJ2-3; D may be TRBD1 or TRBD2 (5 bases each). Germline-derived CDR1 and CDR2 are MNHNS and SASEGT. The CDR3 is 15 amino acids. The CDR3 here is CASGEELGVGNTQYF. DNA for the CDR3: TGTGCCAGCGGTGAAGAATTGGGGGTTGGAAATACGCAGTATTTT.

Notes on this clonotype: One end of the junction does not line up with germline, which may come from a read error. The chain links TRBV11-3 to TRBJ2-2; D perhaps matches TRBD2 (6 bases). The length of the CDR3 is 15 residues. Per germline, CDR1 SGHNT and CDR2 YENEEA. The CDR3 region has the DNA TGTGCCGGCAGATCCGGGACTCAGAACACCGGGGAACTGTTTTTT. It encodes CAGRSGTQNTGELFF.

This clonotype was seen ten or more times. The chain carries TRBV29-1 and TRBJ2-1; no clear D. The germline V gene encodes CDR1 SQVTM and CDR2 ANQGSEA. The CDR3 covers 16 residues. Trimming took off 1 base at V and 2 bases at J, with 15 bases between the two ends. Here the CDR3 DNA reads TGCAGCGTTGAAGGGCAGGCGGATTCCACCTACAATGAGCAGTTCTTC. This gives the protein CSVEGQADSTYNEQFF.

The chain uses TRBV6-1 and TRBJ2-5; 8 nucleotides line up with TRBD1. The germline gives CDR1 MNHNS, CDR2 SASEGT. Losses at the gene ends were 0 bases for V and 3 bases for J; bases not matched to a gene: 6. The CDR3 covers 16 residues. In DNA form, the CDR3 reads TGTGCCAGCAGTGAAGCTGGCAGGGGGCTGGAAGAGACCCAGTACTTC. This translates into CASSEAGRGLEETQYF.

This clonotype has only a few counts. The V gene is TRBV30, the J gene TRBJ2-3, with 9 positions matching TRBD2. Germline V gene data show CDR1 as GTSNPN and CDR2 as SVGIG (reference sequence). The CDR3 extends over 15 amino acids. With 0 bases clipped from V and 8 bases from J, the junction kept 9 bases outside the gene matches. The CDR3 sequence: CAWSVQSGRSGTQYF. CDR3 nucleotide sequence: TGTGCCTGGAGTGTACAAAGCGGGAGGTCGGGTACGCAGTATTTT.

Many counts were recorded for this clonotype. The chain combines TRBV28 with TRBJ2-1, with D possibly matching TRBD2 (5 bases). Trimming removed 8 bases from V and 4 bases from J, with 9 bases in between. Germline lookup yields CDR1 MDHEN and CDR2 SYDVKM. This CDR3 comprises 12 residues. The CDR3 loop reads CASGRSYNEQFF. CDR3 nucleotides: TGTGCCAGCGGGAGATCGTACAATGAGCAGTTCTTC.